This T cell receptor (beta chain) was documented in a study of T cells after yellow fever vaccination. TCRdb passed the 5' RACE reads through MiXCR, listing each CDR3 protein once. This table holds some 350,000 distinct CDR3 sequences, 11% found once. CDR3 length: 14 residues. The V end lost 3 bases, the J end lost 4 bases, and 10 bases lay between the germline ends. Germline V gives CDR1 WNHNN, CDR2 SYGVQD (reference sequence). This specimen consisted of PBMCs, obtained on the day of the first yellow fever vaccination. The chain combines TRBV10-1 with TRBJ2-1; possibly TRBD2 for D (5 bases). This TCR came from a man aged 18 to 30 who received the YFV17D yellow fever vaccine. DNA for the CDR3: TGCGCCAGCAGTGAAGGGTGGGAGTACAATGAGCAGTTCTTC. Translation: CASSEGWEYNEQFF.